Sequencing of this TCR beta chain was carried out in a study of shared clonotypes between healthy human individuals. Points from the study as a whole: Clonotypes that were shared across a handful of donors made up around 4.6% of naive CD4 clonotypes. The four-donor shared clonotypes exceeded non-shared clonotypes in generation probability, with non-shared ones scoring lower. Incomplete sequencing of sorted subsets was indicated by rarefaction despite large depth.

CDR1 and CDR2 from the germline V gene are MDHEN and SYDVKM. Trimming removed 2 bases from V and 10 bases from J, with 16 bases in between. CDR3 length: 14 amino acids. Details on this clone: Its matching antigen is unknown.

Profiling relied on immunoSEQ multiplex PCR, and the TCRdb table lists in-frame clones only, not all of them. Of 1 million to 1.3 million clones listed, 75% to 80% are singletons. Sample: memory CD4+ T cells from PBMCs. This sample's subset: CD45RA-negative fraction. This clonotype originated in a man younger than 35 in good health. Some clones in this sample may be carry-over from other donors' samples. This rearrangement joins TRBV28 to TRBJ2-3; D is perhaps TRBD1 (7 bases). CDR3 loop: CASSLRGSGGSQYF. For the CDR3, the DNA is TGTGCCAGCAGTTTACGGGGATCAGGGGGGTCGCAGTATTTT. The full variable domain, in which reference TRBV28 and TRBJ2-3 provide the parts outside the CDR3, is DVKVTQSSRYLVKRTGEKVFLECVQDMDHENMFWYRQDPGLGLRLIYFSYDVKMKEKGDIPEGYSVSREKKERFSLILESASTNQTSMYLCASSLRGSGGSQYFGPGTRLTVL.